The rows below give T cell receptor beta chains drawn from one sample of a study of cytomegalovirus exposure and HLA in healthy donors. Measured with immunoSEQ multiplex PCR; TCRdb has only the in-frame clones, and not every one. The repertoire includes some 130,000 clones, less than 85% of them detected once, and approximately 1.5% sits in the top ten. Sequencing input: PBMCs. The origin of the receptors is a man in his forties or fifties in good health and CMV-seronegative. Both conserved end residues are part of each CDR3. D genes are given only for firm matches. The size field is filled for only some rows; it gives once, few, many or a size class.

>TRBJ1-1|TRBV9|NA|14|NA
TGTGCCAGCAGCGCGGACAGCTTGAACACTGAAGCTTTCTTT
CASSADSLNTEAFF
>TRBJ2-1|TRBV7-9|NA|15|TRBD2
TGTGCCAGCAGTTTAGCGGGGGGGCCGGACAATGAGCAGTTCTTC
CASSLAGGPDNEQFF
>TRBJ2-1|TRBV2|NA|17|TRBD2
TGTGCCAGCAGTGAGAAGAGACTAGCGGGAGTATACAATGAGCAGTTCTTC
CASSEKRLAGVYNEQFF
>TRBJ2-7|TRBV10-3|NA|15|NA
TGTGCCATCAGTGAGTCGAATAGCGGCCGAACCGAGCAGTACTTC
CAISESNSGRTEQYF
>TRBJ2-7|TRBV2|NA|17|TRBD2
TGTGCCAGCAGTGAAGCGCGGGGGGGGGCTAGCGGCTACGAGCAGTACTTC
CASSEARGGASGYEQYF
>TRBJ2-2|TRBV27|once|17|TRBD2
TGTGCCAGCACCGATATAGGGACTAGCGGGGCCACCGGGGAGCTGTTTTTT
CASTDIGTSGATGELFF
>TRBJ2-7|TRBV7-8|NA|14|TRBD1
TGTGCCAGCAGCTTTCGACAGGGCGCTGGAGAGCAGTACTTC
CASSFRQGAGEQYF
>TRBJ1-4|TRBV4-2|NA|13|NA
TGTGCCAGCAACCCGAAACTTCATGAAAAACTGTTTTTT
CASNPKLHEKLFF
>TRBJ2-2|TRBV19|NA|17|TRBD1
TGTGCCAGTATTCCCTCACCGGGACAGGGGTCCCCCGGGGAGCTGTTTTTT
CASIPSPGQGSPGELFF
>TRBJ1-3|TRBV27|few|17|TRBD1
TGTGCCAGCAGTTCTGGACAGGGGCTCTACTCTGGAAACACCATATATTTT
CASSSGQGLYSGNTIYF
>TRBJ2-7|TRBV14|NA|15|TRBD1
TGTGCCAGCAGCCAAGCTGGACAGGGGCTCAGGGAGCAGTACTTC
CASSQAGQGLREQYF
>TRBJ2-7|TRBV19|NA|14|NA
TGTGCCAGCCGCCCCACAGGGAGTAACTACGAGCAGTACTTC
CASRPTGSNYEQYF
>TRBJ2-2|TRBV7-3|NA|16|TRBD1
TGTGCCAGCAGCTCAGCCGGACAGGGGGCCACCGGGGAGCTGTTTTTT
CASSSAGQGATGELFF
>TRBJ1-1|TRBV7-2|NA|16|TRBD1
TGTGCCAGCAGCCCCCGGGACAGGGGGTCTTACACTGAAGCTTTCTTT
CASSPRDRGSYTEAFF
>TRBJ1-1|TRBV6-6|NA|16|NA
TGTGCCAGCAGTTACTCGATGAGGCAACTTAACACTGAAGCTTTCTTT
CASSYSMRQLNTEAFF
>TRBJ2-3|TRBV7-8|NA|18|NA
TGTGCCAGCAGCTTAGGGCTTAGGGGGTCACCCCACACAGATACGCAGTATTTT
CASSLGLRGSPHTDTQYF
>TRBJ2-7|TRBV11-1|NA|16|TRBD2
TGTGCCAGCAGCCCTAAATCCCTAGCGGGGTCCTACGAGCAGTACTTC
CASSPKSLAGSYEQYF
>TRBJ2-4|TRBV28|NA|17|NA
TGTGCCAGCAGTTTACAGGGATGGGATATAGCCAAAAACATTCAGTACTTC
CASSLQGWDIAKNIQYF
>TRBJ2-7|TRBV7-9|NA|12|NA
TGTTCCAGCAGCGTGCAGGGCTACGAGCAGTACTTC
CSSSVQGYEQYF
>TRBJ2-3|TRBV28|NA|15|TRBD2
TGTGCCAGCAGGAATCCGGGACTAGGAACAGATACGCAGTATTTT
CASRNPGLGTDTQYF
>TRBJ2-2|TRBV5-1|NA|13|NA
TGCGCCAGCAGCTTGGAGAGTCTCGGGGAGCTGTTTTTT
CASSLESLGELFF
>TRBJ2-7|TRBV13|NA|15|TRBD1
TGTGCCAGCAGCTCCACAGGGGGCGACGCCTACGAGCAGTACTTC
CASSSTGGDAYEQYF
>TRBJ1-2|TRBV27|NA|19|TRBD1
TGTGCCAGCAGTTTATTGAACAGGGGGCAGGGACTCCGACTCTATGGCTACACCTTC
CASSLLNRGQGLRLYGYTF
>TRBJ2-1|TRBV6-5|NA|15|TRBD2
TGTGCCAGCAGTCGGTCGACTAGCGGGAGTAATGAGCAGTTCTTC
CASSRSTSGSNEQFF
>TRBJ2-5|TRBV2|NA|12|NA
TGTGCCTCCCGAACAGGGTCAGAGACCCAGTACTTC
CASRTGSETQYF
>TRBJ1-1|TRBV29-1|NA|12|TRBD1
TGCAGCGCTGGGACAGGCGACACTGAAGCTTTCTTT
CSAGTGDTEAFF
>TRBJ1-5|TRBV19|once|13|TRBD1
TGTGCCGGGGGACAGGGCGAAAATCAGCCCCAGCATTTT
CAGGQGENQPQHF
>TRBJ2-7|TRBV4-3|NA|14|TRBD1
TGCGCCAGCAGCCAAGCACCAGGGGGCTACGAGCAGTACTTC
CASSQAPGGYEQYF
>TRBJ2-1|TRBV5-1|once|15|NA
TGCGCCAGCAGCTTGGGACAGGCGGTCGGCAATGAGCAGTTCTTC
CASSLGQAVGNEQFF
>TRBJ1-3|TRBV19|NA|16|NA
TGTGCCAGTAGTCGCCCCGGGTCCGGCTCTGGAAACACCATATATTTT
CASSRPGSGSGNTIYF
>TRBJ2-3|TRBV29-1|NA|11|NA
TGCAGCGTAAACAGGGCAGATACGCAGTATTTT
CSVNRADTQYF
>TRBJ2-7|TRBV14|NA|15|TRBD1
TGTGCCAGCAGCCAAACCGGACAGGCGTTCTACGAGCAGTACTTC
CASSQTGQAFYEQYF
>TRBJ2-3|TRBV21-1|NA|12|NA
TGTGCCAGCAGCCCGTCTGCGGATACGCAGTATTTT
CASSPSADTQYF
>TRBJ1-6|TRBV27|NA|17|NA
TGTGCCAGCAGTGCGTACTCCGGGACGCGAGGGGGATCACCCCTCCACTTT
CASSAYSGTRGGSPLHF
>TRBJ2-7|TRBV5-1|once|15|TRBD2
TGCGCCAGCAGCAGGGGGACTAGCGGGAGCTACGAGCAGTACTTC
CASSRGTSGSYEQYF
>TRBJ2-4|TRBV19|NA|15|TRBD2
TGTGCCAGTAGTATTAGCGGGGGGGGAATAAACATTCAGTACTTC
CASSISGGGINIQYF
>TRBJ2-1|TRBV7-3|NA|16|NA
TGTGCCAGCAGCTTACTAGCGACGAGCTCCTACAATGAGCAGTTCTTC
CASSLLATSSYNEQFF